These 2 T cell receptor beta chains were sequenced from one sample in a study of CD8+ T cells in alopecia areata. Reverse transcribed after extraction, RNA yielded cDNA as the sequencing template. Assay used: immunoSEQ multiplex PCR; TCRdb lists only in-frame clones, some missing. This sample includes about 270,000 clones with no singletons; its ten biggest clones take up about 1.1%. CD4, CD8alpha, NKG2D, NKG2ACE and other markers guided sorting of pooled cutaneous lymph node cells. The sequenced sample consisted of CD4+ T cells sorted from a lymph node. The receptors stem from a C3H/HeJ mouse with alopecia areata. The MHC haplotype recorded for the strain is H2-k.

Details on this clone: The genes and germline here are from mouse. The sequence runs out 4 residues before the end of the CDR3; the remainder is reconstructed from the germline J gene. The sample carries other DNA sequences with the same CDR3. V usage is TRBV5 and J usage is TRBJ2-7; 8 nucleotides match TRBD2. There are 13 residues in the CDR3. Germline lookup yields CDR1 LGHNA and CDR2 YNLKQL (reference sequence). The CDR3 reads CASSHDWGYEQYF. CDR3 bases read: TGTGCCAGCAGCCACGACTGGGGATAT.

This clone was observed a handful of times. The genes are named according to mouse. The read finishes 4 residues shy of the CDR3 end, and the germline J gene is used to complete it. V and J are TRBV2 and TRBJ1-2, with a tentative D call TRBD1 (6 bases). Trimming removed 1 base from V and 3 bases from J, with 12 bases in between. This CDR3 has 15 residues. The germline gives CDR1 LGHNA, CDR2 YSYQKL. CDR3 sequence: CASSQVQGRHSDYTF. The part of the CDR3 DNA that was read is TGTGCCAGCAGCCAAGTACAGGGAAGGCACTCC. Based on the CDR3 plus reference TRBV2 and TRBJ1-2, the full variable domain is DPKIIQKPKYLVAVTGSEKILICEQYLGHNAMYWYRQSAKKPLEFMFSYSYQKLMDNQTASSRFQPQSSKKNHLDLQITALKPDDSATYFCASSQVQGRHSDYTFGSGTRLLVI.